Listed below are T cell receptor beta chains from one sample, sequenced in a study of CD8+ T cells in alopecia areata. The repertoire was sequenced with immunoSEQ multiplex PCR; TCRdb's copy has only in-frame clones and lacks some. The sample lists about 110,000 clones, 45% to 60% seen once, with roughly 25% in the top ten. Sequencing input: NKG2D-low CD8+ T cells sorted from blood. The receptors were sampled from a human donor with alopecia areata. CDR3s include the opening cysteine and the closing phenylalanine or tryptophan. The D gene is left open where the match is weak. Size is omitted from some rows. Given values are once, few, many or a class for expanded clones.

CDR3 length,clone size,V gene,D gene,CDR3 protein
14,.,TRBV5-1,.,CASSLEFVTDTQYF
18,.,TRBV7-2,TRBD2,CASSLRASGPPLPNEQFF
13,.,TRBV27,.,CASTGSGVYEQYF
13,.,TRBV13,.,CASSEDRKETQYF
14,.,TRBV29-1,.,CSGGGILVQETQYF
12,.,TRBV6-1,TRBD1,CASSDRDRVLHF
15,few,TRBV4-1,.,CASSQVPDSSYEQYF
16,.,TRBV7-9,TRBD1,CASSSTGVGLGQPQHF
15,few,TRBV4-2,.,CASRTDHLGTETQYF
17,.,TRBV5-1,.,CASSWTVTGDNTGELFF
14,.,TRBV5-6,.,CASSLGRSTDTQYF
15,.,TRBV7-3,.,CASSLVGTDTDTQYF
12,.,TRBV5-6,.,CASSWTNTEAFF
18,.,TRBV29-1,TRBD2,CSVPDSGRASSSTDTQYF
13,few,TRBV4-1,.,CASISLFGTEAFF
15,once,TRBV4-1,.,CASSQERISSYEQYF
15,few,TRBV27,.,CASSRQDGIWYEQYF
10,.,TRBV29-1,.,CSGFLETQYF
14,once,TRBV7-6,.,CASSLAQNTGELFF
12,.,TRBV27,.,CASAGWADTQYF
14,.,TRBV7-9,TRBD2,CASSSREDHGERYF
14,once,TRBV29-1,.,CSVDGTRGNNEQFF
13,.,TRBV7-9,.,CASSNELQETQYF
14,few,TRBV5-1,TRBD2,CASSSSGSQETQYF
14,few,TRBV13,TRBD2,CASSQGLAGAEQFF
13,.,TRBV9,TRBD2,CASSASGGNEQFF
13,.,TRBV19,TRBD1,CASSEQGQGKAFF
15,once,TRBV28,.,CASSPGTMSSYEQYF
14,few,TRBV7-2,.,CASSTPGHVSEQYF
13,few,TRBV28,.,CASSLEGLETQYF
14,.,TRBV7-9,TRBD1,CASSPKRGRGEQYF
11,few,TRBV29-1,.,CSVLDLNEQFF
12,once,TRBV19,.,CASSMGGQPQHF
15,.,TRBV5-6,.,CASSSSTGFDYGYTF
15,few,TRBV7-3,TRBD1,CASSLWTGPNYEQYF
13,.,TRBV27,.,CASKEEVTDTQYF
16,.,TRBV13,.,CASSNRDFRGVNEQFF
12,few,TRBV27,.,CASSLGDYEQYF
14,.,TRBV28,TRBD2,CASSPGLAGVEQFF
15,.,TRBV4-1,.,CASSRDWLTYNEQFF
15,.,TRBV5-1,.,CASSSQTDMNTEAFF
16,few,TRBV5-1,TRBD1,CASSDGPGQSTDTQYF
14,.,TRBV25-1,TRBD1,CASSESGGWTEAFF
15,few,TRBV6-1,TRBD1,CASSSGTGDAETQYF
13,.,TRBV28,.,CASSSTEFYEQYF
15,.,TRBV9,.,CASSHQGLSYNEQFF
12,.,TRBV29-1,.,CSVPLRDTEAFF
15,.,TRBV7-9,TRBD1,CASSAYRDRDYEQYF
12,.,TRBV29-1,.,CSVAQDGEKLFF
16,.,TRBV7-9,.,CASSSLAGTSTDTQYF